The clone carrying this T cell receptor (beta chain) was observed once. The antigen is not known. Only in-frame clones appear in the TCRdb table, and some are missing; sequencing was by immunoSEQ multiplex PCR. The repertoire holds around 2.1 million clones, with 85% to 95% as singletons. Naive-designated CD8 cells lacked CD45RO, were positively enriched for CCR7, and omitted terminally differentiated effector memory CD45RA+ cells. This entry belongs to a study of shared clonotypes between healthy human individuals. Overall study context: The plates for each donor numbered three CD4 naive, three CD4 memory, two CD8 naive and one CD8 memory.

Whole-study results and caveats: Generally, estimated richness proved larger in naive subsets than it did in memory subsets. Represented diversity, genetic and exposure-history alike, was limited by few donors.

Sample: naive CD8+ T cells from PBMCs. The receptor was isolated from a man between 18 and 29 years old in good health. Some clones in this sample may be carry-over from other donors' samples.

The CDR3 region is CASSPGQTHEQYF. Here the CDR3 DNA reads TGTGCCAGCAGCCCGGGACAGACGCACGAGCAGTACTTC. The rearrangement links TRBV7-9 to TRBJ2-7; TRBD1 agrees at 7 bases. The length of the CDR3 is 13 residues. Germline V CDR1 and CDR2: SEHNR, FQNEAQ (reference sequence). V trimming: 5 bases; J trimming: 5 bases; junction bases outside the gene matches: 6. Supplemented by reference TRBV7-9 and TRBJ2-7, the full variable domain reads DTGVSQNPRHKITKRGQNVTFRCDPISEHNRLYWYRQTLGQGPEFLTYFQNEAQLEKSRLLSDRFSAERPKGSFSTLEIQRTEQGDSAMYLCASSPGQTHEQYFGPGTRLTVT.